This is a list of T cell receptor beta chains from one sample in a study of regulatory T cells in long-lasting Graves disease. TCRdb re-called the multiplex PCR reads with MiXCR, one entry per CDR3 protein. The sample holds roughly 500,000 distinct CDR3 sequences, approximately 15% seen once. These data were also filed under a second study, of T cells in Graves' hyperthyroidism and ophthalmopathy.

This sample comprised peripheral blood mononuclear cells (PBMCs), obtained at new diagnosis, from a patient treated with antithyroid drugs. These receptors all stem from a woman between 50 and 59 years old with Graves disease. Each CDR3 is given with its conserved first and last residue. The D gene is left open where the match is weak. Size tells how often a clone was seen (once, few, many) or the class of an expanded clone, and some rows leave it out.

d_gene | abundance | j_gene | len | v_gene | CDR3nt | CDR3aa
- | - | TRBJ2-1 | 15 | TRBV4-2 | TGTGCCAGCAGCCAAGCAGCCGGGAGCTACAATGAGCAGTTCTTC | CASSQAAGSYNEQFF
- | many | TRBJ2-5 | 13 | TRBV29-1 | TGCAGCGTTGTGGAGGGTTTTCAAGAGACCCAGTACTTC | CSVVEGFQETQYF
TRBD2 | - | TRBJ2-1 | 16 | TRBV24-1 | TGTGCCACCAGTGATTCGGGACTAGCGGGAGTCAATGAGCAGTTCTTC | CATSDSGLAGVNEQFF
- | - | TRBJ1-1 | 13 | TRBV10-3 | TGTGCCATCAAGCCCACAGGGAACACTGAAGCTTTCTTT | CAIKPTGNTEAFF
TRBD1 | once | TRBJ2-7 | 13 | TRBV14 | TGTGCCAGCAGCCAATTACAGGGGGGCGAGCAGTACTTC | CASSQLQGGEQYF
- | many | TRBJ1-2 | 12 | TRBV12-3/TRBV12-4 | TGTGCCAGCAGACCGGGAAACTATGGCTACACCTTC | CASRPGNYGYTF
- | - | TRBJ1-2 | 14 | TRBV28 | TGTGCCAGCACCGTAGTAGGGGCCCACTATGGCTACACCTTC | CASTVVGAHYGYTF
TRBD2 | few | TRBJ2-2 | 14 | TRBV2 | TGTGCCATCCCTGGGAGGGGAGACACCGGGGAGCTGTTTTTT | CAIPGRGDTGELFF
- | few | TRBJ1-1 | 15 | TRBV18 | TGTGCCAGCTCACCAGGGTCCGATGGGGACACTGAAGCTTTCTTT | CASSPGSDGDTEAFF
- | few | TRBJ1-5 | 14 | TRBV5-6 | TGTGCCAGCAGCCAACAGGGTACAAATCAGCCCCAGCATTTT | CASSQQGTNQPQHF
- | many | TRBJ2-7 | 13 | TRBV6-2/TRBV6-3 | TGTGCCAGCATTCCCTTCGTGGGGGGCGAGCAGTACTTC | CASIPFVGGEQYF
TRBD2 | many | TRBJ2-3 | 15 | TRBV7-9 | TGTGCCAGCAGCATAAGCGGGAGTTTCTCAGATACGCAGTATTTT | CASSISGSFSDTQYF
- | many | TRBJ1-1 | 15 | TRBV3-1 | TGTGCCAGCAGCCAAGGGTTACAGGGCGGCACTGAAGCTTTCTTT | CASSQGLQGGTEAFF
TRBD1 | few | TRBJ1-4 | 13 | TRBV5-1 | TGCGCCAGCAGCACAGGGGTGGGTGAAAAACTGTTTTTT | CASSTGVGEKLFF
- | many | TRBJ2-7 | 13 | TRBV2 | TGTGCCAGTCACCGGGACGATTCCTACGAGCAGTACTTC | CASHRDDSYEQYF
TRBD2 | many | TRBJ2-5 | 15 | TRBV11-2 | TGTGCCAGCAGCTTAGTAGCGGGAGTGGGGGAGACCCAGTACTTC | CASSLVAGVGETQYF
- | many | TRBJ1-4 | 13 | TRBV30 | TGTGCCTGGAGTGCGGGGAAGGACCGACAACTGTTTTTT | CAWSAGKDRQLFF
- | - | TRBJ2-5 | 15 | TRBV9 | TGTGCCAGCAGCGTAGGCTGGGGGCAAGATGAGACCCAGTACTTC | CASSVGWGQDETQYF
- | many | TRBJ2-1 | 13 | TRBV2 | TGTGCCAGCAGGGCTACTAGCTTTGGTGAGCAGTTCTTC | CASRATSFGEQFF
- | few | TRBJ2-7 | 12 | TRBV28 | TGTGCCAGCAGTACGGAGGGATTGGAGCAGTACTTC | CASSTEGLEQYF
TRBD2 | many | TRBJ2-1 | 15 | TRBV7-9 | TGTGCCAGCAGCCCCCGGGTGCGGGGGTACAATGAGCAGTTCTTC | CASSPRVRGYNEQFF
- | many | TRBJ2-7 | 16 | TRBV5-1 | TGCGCCAGCAGCTCCCCCGTTTCTACGAGCTCCTACGAGCAGTACTTC | CASSSPVSTSSYEQYF
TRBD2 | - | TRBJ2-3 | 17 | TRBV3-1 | TGTGCCAGCAGCTACCGGAGGGGTAGCGGGAGGGCCCGTACGCAGTATTTT | CASSYRRGSGRARTQYF
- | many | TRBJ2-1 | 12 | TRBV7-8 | TGTGCCAGCAGCTTTCCAGACGCCGAGCAGTTCTTC | CASSFPDAEQFF
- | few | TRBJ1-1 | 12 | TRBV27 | TGTGCCAGCAGTCCTTCGAGCACTGAAGCTTTCTTT | CASSPSSTEAFF
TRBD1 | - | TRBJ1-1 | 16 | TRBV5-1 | TGCGCCAGCAGCCTAGATCAGGGGGTCATGAACACTGAAGCTTTCTTT | CASSLDQGVMNTEAFF
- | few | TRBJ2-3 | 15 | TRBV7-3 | TGTGCCAGCAGCTTAGCCCCCACCAGTACGGATACGCAGTATTTT | CASSLAPTSTDTQYF
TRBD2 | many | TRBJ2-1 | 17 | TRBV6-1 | TGTGCCAGCAGGAAGGGGGGAGCGGGAGTTGAGGGCAATGAGCAGTTCTTC | CASRKGGAGVEGNEQFF
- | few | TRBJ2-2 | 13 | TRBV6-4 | TGTGCCAGCAGTGACAGGTCGCACGGGGAGCTGTTTTTT | CASSDRSHGELFF
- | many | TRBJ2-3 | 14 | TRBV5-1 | TGCGCCAGCAGCTTGAGGTGGGCTGAGGATACGCAGTATTTT | CASSLRWAEDTQYF
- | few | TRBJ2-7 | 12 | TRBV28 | TGTGCCAGCAGTTTTCTTAACTACGAGCAGTACTTC | CASSFLNYEQYF
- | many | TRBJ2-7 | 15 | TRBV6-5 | TGTGCCAGCAGTTACGAGATGGCAGTTCCTTACGAGCAGTACTTC | CASSYEMAVPYEQYF
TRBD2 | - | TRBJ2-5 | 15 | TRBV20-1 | TGCAGTGCTAGAGATAGCGGGAGTGTTGGAGAGACCCAGTACTTC | CSARDSGSVGETQYF
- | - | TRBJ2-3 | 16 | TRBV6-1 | TGTGCCAGCAGGGATCTGAGTGGGCTGGGCACAGATACGCAGTATTTT | CASRDLSGLGTDTQYF
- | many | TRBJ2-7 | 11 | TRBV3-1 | TGTGCCAGCAGCCAGGGTACCGAGCAGTACTTC | CASSQGTEQYF
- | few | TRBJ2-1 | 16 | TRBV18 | TGTGCCAGCTCACCACGGGGAGTTGCGGGTGGCAATGAGCAGTTCTTC | CASSPRGVAGGNEQFF
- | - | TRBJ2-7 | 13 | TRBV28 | TGTGCCAGCAGAGGGACTCCAACCTACGAGCAGTACTTC | CASRGTPTYEQYF
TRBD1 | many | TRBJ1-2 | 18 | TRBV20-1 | TGCAGTGCTCCCCCGGGACAGGGGGATAATACGCTTAACTATGGCTACACCTTC | CSAPPGQGDNTLNYGYTF
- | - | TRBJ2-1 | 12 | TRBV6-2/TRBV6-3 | TGTGCCAGCAGTGACATCTACAATGAGCAGTTCTTC | CASSDIYNEQFF
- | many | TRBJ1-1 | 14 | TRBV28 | TGTGCCAGCAGTTTGATTTCGGGAGAAACTGAAGCTTTCTTT | CASSLISGETEAFF
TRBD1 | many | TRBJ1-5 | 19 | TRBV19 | TGTGCCAGTAGGATTACCTGGACAGGGGGCGTTTATAGCAATCAGCCCCAGCATTTT | CASRITWTGGVYSNQPQHF
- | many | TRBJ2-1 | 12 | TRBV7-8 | TGTGCCAGCAGCTTAGCCCACAATGAGCAGTTCTTC | CASSLAHNEQFF
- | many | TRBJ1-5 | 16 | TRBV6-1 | TGTGCCAGCAGCCGGAAGGGTCTTGGGGGGAATCAGCCCCAGCATTTT | CASSRKGLGGNQPQHF
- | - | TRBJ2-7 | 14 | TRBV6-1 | TGTGCCAGCAGAACCTGGGGGACCTCCTACGAGCAGTACTTC | CASRTWGTSYEQYF
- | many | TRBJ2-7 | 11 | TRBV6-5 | TGTGCCAGCAGTTACTCGAACGAGCAGTACTTC | CASSYSNEQYF
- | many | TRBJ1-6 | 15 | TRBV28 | TGTGCCAGCAGACCGAGCGGGGGGAATAATTCACCCCTCCACTTT | CASRPSGGNNSPLHF
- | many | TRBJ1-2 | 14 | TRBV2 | TGTGCCAGCAGTGAACAGGGCGAGAACTATGGCTACACCTTC | CASSEQGENYGYTF
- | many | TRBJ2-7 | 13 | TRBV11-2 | TGTGCCAGCAGCATCGGGCCAACCTACGAGCAGTACTTC | CASSIGPTYEQYF
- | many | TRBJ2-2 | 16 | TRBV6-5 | TGTGCCAGCAGTTACGAGGGGGGATCAGGCACCGGGGAGCTGTTTTTT | CASSYEGGSGTGELFF
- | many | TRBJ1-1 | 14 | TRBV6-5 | TGTGCCAGCAGTTACAGTCCCAGAGACACTGAAGCTTTCTTT | CASSYSPRDTEAFF
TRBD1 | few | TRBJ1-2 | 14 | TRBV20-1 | TGCAGTGCTAGAGAGGACAGGGGCTACTATGGCTACACCTTC | CSAREDRGYYGYTF
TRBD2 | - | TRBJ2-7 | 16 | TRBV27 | TGTGCCAGCAGTCTAATTGGACTAGCGGGGCCCTACGAGCAGTACTTC | CASSLIGLAGPYEQYF
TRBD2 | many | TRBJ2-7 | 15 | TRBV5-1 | TGCGCCAGCAGCGCTGGACTAGCGGGAGCCTACGAGCAGTACTTC | CASSAGLAGAYEQYF
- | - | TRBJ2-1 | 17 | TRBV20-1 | TGCAGTGCTAGAGATCGCCGCATGGGTAGCGCCGCCAATGAGCAGTTCTTC | CSARDRRMGSAANEQFF
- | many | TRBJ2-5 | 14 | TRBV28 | TGTGCCAGCAGTCCTCTGGGGGCCCAAGAGACCCAGTACTTC | CASSPLGAQETQYF